Each of the 30 T cell receptor beta chains below was sequenced from the same sample in a study of cytomegalovirus exposure and HLA in healthy donors. PCR primers comprised 60 Vbeta and 13 Jbeta primers. Sequenced by immunoSEQ multiplex PCR; TCRdb stores in-frame clones only, minus some. Here the sample spans over 70,000 clones, about 77% being singletons. The sequenced sample was PBMCs. The origin of the receptors is a male donor in good health and CMV-seropositive.

This chain joins TRBV14 and TRBJ1-2; 10 nucleotides agree with TRBD1. The CDR3 has 15 amino acids. In germline, CDR1 is SGHDN, CDR2 FVKESK. With 2 bases clipped from V and 5 bases from J, the junction kept 5 bases outside the gene matches. CDR3 sequence: CASSQLTGGVYGYTF. In DNA, the CDR3 is TGTGCCAGCAGCCAATTGACAGGGGGCGTTTATGGCTACACCTTC.

The V and J genes are TRBV21-1 and TRBJ1-5; the table's D call, TRBD1, was not checked against the DNA. TRBV21-1 is flagged as a pseudogene. This CDR3 is 15 amino acids long. CDR3 residues: CASSNATGSGQPQHF. The DNA of the CDR3 is TGTGCCAGCAGCAACGCGACAGGATCAGGTCAGCCCCAGCATTTT.

This chain uses TRBV28 with TRBJ1-2, with a tentative D call TRBD1 (5 bases). Trimming stripped 3 bases from V and 8 bases from J, with 13 bases between. The CDR3 consists of 13 residues. Per germline, CDR1 MDHEN and CDR2 SYDVKM. Here the CDR3 reads CASSFMQGEGYTF. CDR3 nucleotides: TGTGCCAGCAGTTTCATGCAGGGCGAAGGCTACACCTTC.

On this clone: Germline and junction disagree at one end, which may indicate a read error. The chain combines TRBV15 with TRBJ2-7; 8 nucleotides agree with TRBD1. CDR1 and CDR2 from the germline V gene are LNHNV and YYDKDF (reference sequence). CDR3 length equals 17 residues. CDR3 sequence reads: CATSGEGPGTGTYEQYF. CDR3 in DNA: TGTGCCACCAGCGGAGAGGGGCCCGGGACAGGAACCTACGAGCAGTACTTC.

The J gene is TRBJ2-7, the V gene TRBV10-2; 10 positions agree with TRBD2. The J segment lost 2 bases and the V segment lost 5 bases, leaving 12 bases of the junction unmatched. The CDR3 is 17 residues long. The germline gives CDR1 WSHSY, CDR2 SAAADI. The CDR3 spells CASSLGLAGVQAYEQYF. The CDR3 nucleotides read TGCGCCAGCAGTCTGGGGCTAGCGGGAGTTCAGGCCTACGAGCAGTACTTC.

This chain links TRBV28 with TRBJ2-3, with 7 bases aligning to TRBD2. From germline, CDR1 is MDHEN and CDR2 SYDVKM. CDR3 length equals 16 residues. The V segment lost 6 bases and the J segment 2 bases; nucleotides outside the gene matches: 11. CDR3: CASSLGLLRNTDTQYF. The CDR3 nucleotides are TGTGCCAGCAGCTTGGGACTACTTAGAAACACAGATACGCAGTATTTT. The full variable domain, completed using reference TRBV28 and TRBJ2-3, is DVKVTQSSRYLVKRTGEKVFLECVQDMDHENMFWYRQDPGLGLRLIYFSYDVKMKEKGDIPEGYSVSREKKERFSLILESASTNQTSMYLCASSLGLLRNTDTQYFGPGTRLTVL.

The CDR3 sequence is CASSQVINPGSGQGRSNQPQHF. DNA for the CDR3: TGCGCCAGCAGCCAAGTTATCAATCCTGGTTCGGGACAGGGGCGTAGCAATCAGCCCCAGCATTTT. The V call is TRBV4-1, the J call TRBJ1-5; the match to TRBD1 covers 10 bases. This CDR3 spans 22 amino acids. The germline V gene has CDR1 MGHRA and CDR2 YSYEKL. J lost 0 bases, V lost 1 base, and 18 bases had no gene match.

The V gene is TRBV9, the J gene TRBJ1-3; TRBD1 agrees at 8 bases. The CDR3 runs to 17 residues. V dropped 3 bases and J dropped 0; count of bases not matched to a gene: 8. Germline V lookup: CDR1 SGDLS, CDR2 YYNGEE. CDR3 amino acids: CASSATTGAASGNTIYF. Written as DNA, the CDR3 is TGTGCCAGCAGCGCCACGACAGGGGCTGCCTCTGGAAACACCATATATTTT. Variable domain in full (rest from reference TRBV9 and TRBJ1-3): DSGVTQTPKHLITATGQRVTLRCSPRSGDLSVYWYQQSLDQGLQFLIQYYNGEERAKGNILERFSAQQFPDLHSELNLSSLELGDSALYFCASSATTGAASGNTIYFGEGSWLTVV.

The genes are TRBV15 and TRBJ2-3; D gene unclear. Trimming left V 0 bases short and J 4 bases short, with 8 bases between. This CDR3 spans 14 amino acids. Germline V gives CDR1 LNHNV, CDR2 YYDKDF (reference sequence). DNA of the CDR3: TGTGCCACCAGCAGAGATCGCTTAGCAGATACGCAGTATTTT. This sequence encodes CATSRDRLADTQYF.

The chain couples TRBV11-1 to TRBJ2-5; 7 nucleotides agree with TRBD2. The CDR3 has 15 amino acids. Germline-derived CDR1 and CDR2 are SGHAT and FQDESV (reference sequence). V shed 5 bases and J 1 base; nucleotides not matched to a gene: 7. CDR3 region: CASSPGGWAQETQYF. The CDR3 DNA follows: TGTGCCAGCAGCCCGGGGGGATGGGCCCAAGAGACCCAGTACTTC.

J is TRBJ2-5 and V is TRBV29-1; maybe TRBD1 (5 bases). Germline-derived CDR1 and CDR2 are SQVTM and ANQGSEA. The V and J ends lost 5 bases and 1 base respectively, with 8 bases between them. This CDR3 contains 12 residues. The CDR3 bases are TGCAGCGTTCGACAGACCCAAGAGACCCAGTACTTC. It specifies CSVRQTQETQYF.

This chain links TRBV7-8 with TRBJ2-2; 7 bases align to TRBD2. Germline CDR1 SGHVS, CDR2 FQNEAQ. CDR3 length: 16 amino acids. With V trimmed by 5 bases and J by 6 bases, 12 bases remained unmatched. CDR3 bases: TGTGCCAGCAGCCCCCGCCCTAGCGGAGGAGCCGGGGAGCTGTTTTTT. As protein: CASSPRPSGGAGELFF. Together with reference TRBV7-8 and TRBJ2-2, the CDR3 gives the full variable domain: GAGVSQSPRYKVAKRGQDVALRCDPISGHVSLFWYQQALGQGPEFLTYFQNEAQLDKSGLPSDRFFAERPEGSVSTLKIQRTQQEDSAVYLCASSPRPSGGAGELFFGEGSRLTVL.

The chain joins TRBV7-3 to TRBJ2-2; D is perhaps TRBD2 (6 bases). This CDR3 spans 15 amino acids. V lost 2 bases and J 7 bases, leaving 14 bases between the germline ends. The germline V gene has CDR1 SGHTA and CDR2 FQGTGA. In nucleotides, the CDR3 is TGTGCCAGCAGCTTAGTGGGACTCCAGGGCGGGGAGCTGTTTTTT. Amino acid sequence: CASSLVGLQGGELFF.

The chain's CDR3 is CASSIKGPSGLAYEQYF. In nucleotides, the CDR3 is TGTGCCAGTAGTATAAAAGGCCCTAGCGGGCTAGCCTACGAGCAGTACTTC. The rearrangement links TRBV19 to TRBJ2-7; TRBD2 aligns across 8 bases. Germline-derived CDR1 and CDR2 are LNHDA and SQIVND (reference sequence). The CDR3 has 17 amino acids. The V and J ends lost 2 bases and 2 bases, in that order; junction bases with no gene match: 11.

The CDR3 loop is CASSNDSSYEQYF. In DNA, the CDR3 is TGTGCCAGCAGCAACGACAGCTCCTACGAGCAGTACTTC. This chain joins TRBV28 and TRBJ2-7, with TRBD1 as a possible D gene (5 bases). This CDR3 has 13 amino acids. Trimming left V 6 bases short and J 0 bases short, with 9 bases between. CDR1 is MDHEN and CDR2 is SYDVKM in the germline V gene.

This chain joins TRBV19 and TRBJ2-7; D is possibly TRBD2 (5 bases). CDR1 and CDR2 (germline): LNHDA, SQIVND (reference sequence). V was pared by 3 bases and J by 6 bases, with 6 bases between. This CDR3 is built from 11 residues. CDR3 residues: CASSIGSEQYF. The CDR3 DNA reads as TGTGCCAGTAGTATTGGGAGCGAGCAGTACTTC.

The rearrangement uses TRBV27 and TRBJ2-1; the D gene is possibly TRBD1 (6 bases). V shed 4 bases and J shed 7 bases, with 20 bases lying between them. CDR3 length: 16 amino acids. CDR1 and CDR2 from the germline V gene are MNHEY and SMNVEV (reference sequence). CDR3 loop: CASSYHSLGTGNEQFF. The CDR3 nucleotides are TGTGCCAGCAGTTACCACAGCCTGGGCACAGGGAATGAGCAGTTCTTC.

Relative to its sample, this clone is medium-sized. The chain employs TRBV5-1 and TRBJ1-2, with 9 nucleotides matching TRBD1. Germline trimming cut 1 base from V and 1 base from J; bases unmatched to any gene: 11. This CDR3 is 18 amino acids long. Germline V gene lookup returns CDR1 SGHRS and CDR2 YFSETQ. The CDR3 region is CASSLPLHRGHNNYGYTF. CDR3 coding DNA: TGCGCCAGCAGCTTGCCCCTCCACAGGGGGCATAATAACTATGGCTACACCTTC.

The chain uses TRBV4-2 and TRBJ2-3; TRBD2 is a possible D gene (5 bases). The CDR3 length is 18 residues. V dropped 10 bases and J dropped 2 bases, with 28 bases sitting between them. Germline lookup yields CDR1 LGHNA and CDR2 YNFKEQ. The CDR3 loop is CAIQEGQTTMGSTDTQYF. CDR3 nucleotide sequence: TGTGCCATCCAAGAGGGTCAGACTACGATGGGGTCCACAGATACGCAGTATTTT.

This clone was recorded once. The chain links TRBV9 to TRBJ1-2; D not resolved. The CDR3 is made up of 13 amino acids. V lost 0 bases, J lost 8 bases, and 11 bases lay in between. Germline values: CDR1 SGDLS, CDR2 YYNGEE. The CDR3 DNA reads as TGTGCCAGCAGCGTAGCTCTAGATCGGGGCTACACCTTC. Translation gives CASSVALDRGYTF.

V usage is TRBV19 and J usage is TRBJ2-5, with TRBD1 identical over 10 bases. Germline values: CDR1 LNHDA, CDR2 SQIVND (reference sequence). The CDR3 covers 15 residues. V lost 5 bases to trimming and J lost 5 bases; unmatched junction nucleotides: 8. In DNA form, the CDR3 reads TGTGCCAGTAGTGGACAGGGGGAATCGTTGGAGACCCAGTACTTC. Residues: CASSGQGESLETQYF.

A remark on this clone: A junction end diverges from the germline sequence, so it may reflect a read error. V is TRBV6-6 and J is TRBJ1-4; no firm D call. This CDR3 contains 12 residues. CDR1 is MNHNY and CDR2 is SVGAGI in the germline V gene (reference sequence). The CDR3 nucleotides are TGCACCTCTCGCGCAACTAATGAAAAACTGTTTTTT. It yields the protein CTSRATNEKLFF.

The chain couples TRBV6-4 to TRBJ2-3; 9 bases align to TRBD2. The ends lost 6 bases at V and 6 bases at J; junction bases unmatched: 10. From germline, CDR1 is MRHNA and CDR2 SNTAGT. This CDR3 comprises 15 residues. CDR3 DNA sequence: TGTGCCAGCAGCCCCTCTAGCGGGAAGGTGGATACGCAGTATTTT. Amino acid sequence: CASSPSSGKVDTQYF.

V is TRBV9 and J is TRBJ2-7; 9 bases map to TRBD2. The length of the CDR3 is 16 residues. The V gene end was trimmed by 0 bases and the J gene end by 0 bases; junction bases not matched to a gene: 4. Germline CDR1 reads SGDLS; CDR2 reads YYNGEE. The DNA of the CDR3 is TGTGCCAGCAGCGTAGGACTAGCGGCTAGCTCCTACGAGCAGTACTTC. Amino acid sequence: CASSVGLAASSYEQYF. The full variable domain, with the rest looked up from reference TRBV9 and TRBJ2-7, is DSGVTQTPKHLITATGQRVTLRCSPRSGDLSVYWYQQSLDQGLQFLIQYYNGEERAKGNILERFSAQQFPDLHSELNLSSLELGDSALYFCASSVGLAASSYEQYFGPGTRLTVT.

This clone is a singleton in its sample. This CDR3 reads CASSTPGQTEKLFF. The DNA of the CDR3 is TGTGCCAGCAGTACACCGGGACAGACTGAAAAACTGTTTTTT. The chain employs TRBV9 and TRBJ1-4; TRBD1 agrees at 7 bases. CDR1 and CDR2 from the germline V gene are SGDLS and YYNGEE. Trimming took 5 bases from V and 7 from J; bases not matched to a gene: 8. The length of the CDR3 is 14 residues.

This chain uses TRBV30 with TRBJ2-7; D is perhaps TRBD1 (6 bases). Germline lookup yields CDR1 GTSNPN and CDR2 SVGIG (reference sequence). V was clipped by 5 bases and J by 6 bases, with 14 bases between them. The CDR3 contains 12 residues. The CDR3 sequence: CAWGDKGSEQYF. The CDR3 DNA reads as TGTGCCTGGGGGGACAAGGGATCCGAGCAGTACTTC. Supplemented by reference TRBV30 and TRBJ2-7, the full variable domain reads SQTIHQWPATLVQPVGSPLSLECTVEGTSNPNLYWYRQAAGRGLQLLFYSVGIGQISSEVPQNLSASRPQDRQFILSSKKLLLSDSGFYLCAWGDKGSEQYFGPGTRLTVT.

The chain couples TRBV11-2 to TRBJ2-1; D is possibly TRBD2 (5 bases). This CDR3 contains 14 residues. Trimming took 1 base from V and 9 from J, leaving 13 bases between them. CDR1 is SGHAT, CDR2 FQNNGV, per germline. The CDR3 loop is CASSLGALVLEQFF. The CDR3 DNA follows: TGTGCCAGCAGCTTAGGGGCACTAGTGCTTGAGCAGTTCTTC.

The V gene is TRBV2, the J gene TRBJ2-2; 10 bases match TRBD1. Germline values: CDR1 SNHLY, CDR2 FYNNEI. J was trimmed by 4 bases and V by 6 bases; bases with no gene match: 8. The CDR3 length is 16 residues. CDR3 in amino acids: CASRAPGTGVTGELFF. CDR3 DNA sequence: TGTGCCAGCAGGGCCCCCGGGACAGGGGTCACCGGGGAGCTGTTTTTT.

Notes on this clone: Sequence at one end of the junction differs from germline and may be a read error. The chain recombines TRBV15 with TRBJ1-2, with 8 bases aligning to TRBD1. The CDR3 is 13 amino acids. The germline V gene has CDR1 LNHNV and CDR2 YYDKDF (reference sequence). This chain's CDR3 is CAASIRTGSGYTF. The CDR3 region has the DNA TGTGCCGCCAGCATCAGGACAGGGTCTGGCTACACCTTC.

The rearrangement joins TRBV29-1 to TRBJ1-1, with a weak D call TRBD1 (5 bases). Germline CDR1 is SQVTM and CDR2 is ANQGSEA. The CDR3 loop spans 14 amino acids. The ends were cut back, 7 bases at V and 1 base at J, with 16 bases in the middle. CDR3 bases: TGCAGCGCCACAAGGGGCAGCTCGAACACTGAAGCTTTCTTT. Residues: CSATRGSSNTEAFF.